The T cell receptor beta chain described here comes from a study of T cell responses to AZD1222 COVID-19 vaccine. To note about this clone: Its antigen is unidentified.

Germline lookup yields CDR1 SGHNT and CDR2 YYREEE (reference sequence). The CDR3 has 15 residues. The junction had 9 bases not matched to a gene; V was cut back by 6 bases and J by 0 bases. Clones were read by immunoSEQ multiplex PCR, and TCRdb kept only the in-frame ones, dropping some. This sample yields fewer than 200,000 clones, of which around 94% are seen a single time; approximately 4% belongs to the top ten. Points from the study as a whole: Repertoires were obtained only post-peak T cell response. Reportedly, nearly half the spike-specific TCRs target unmutated variant regions. Two doses of AZD1222 preceded a rise in Spike-specific TCR breadth and depth. Spike-wide coverage was observed for vaccine-associated CD4 TCRs, with dominant responses at 160-218 and 743-854.

Here the sequenced sample was peripheral blood, taken 28 days after the second dose of the MenACWY control vaccine. The receptor's source is an adult who received the MenACWY meningococcal vaccine as a control. This chain links TRBV5-4 with TRBJ2-7; 7 bases align to TRBD1. The CDR3 protein is CASNRGGSSSYEQYF. CDR3 bases: TGTGCCAGCAACAGGGGCGGGTCCAGCTCCTACGAGCAGTACTTC.